The 6 T cell receptor beta chains in this list originate from one sample, sequenced in a study of T cells after yellow fever vaccination. TCRdb ran MiXCR on the 5' RACE reads and lists one entry per CDR3 protein. This sample carries approximately 150,000 distinct CDR3 sequences, about a tenth of them seen once, and the ten largest clones take about a third. The sequencing here drew on CD8+ T cells sorted from PBMCs, taken 45 days after the yellow fever booster vaccination. The receptors shown here come from a man aged 18-30 years who received the YFV17D yellow fever vaccine.

V is TRBV12-3 or TRBV12-4 and J is TRBJ1-2; possible D gene TRBD1, 6 bases. CDR3 length equals 14 residues. The germline V and J ends were trimmed by 5 bases and 6 bases, with 16 bases remaining between them. The CDR3 region has the DNA TGTGCCAGCAGTCCGACCGGGACACCCAATGGCTACACCTTC. This codes for CASSPTGTPNGYTF.

The V gene is TRBV20-1, the J gene TRBJ2-3; a possible D gene is TRBD1 (6 bases). The germline V gene has CDR1 DFQATT and CDR2 SNEGSKA (reference sequence). The CDR3 covers 15 residues. Between the trimmed V and J ends, which lost 3 bases and 3 bases, there was a span of 16 bases. Here the CDR3 DNA reads TGCAGTGCTAGGAGTTTGCAGGGGCCAACAGATACGCAGTATTTT. Translation gives CSARSLQGPTDTQYF.

This clonotype came up many times. The chain joins TRBV29-1 to TRBJ2-2; no clear D. Germline V CDR1 and CDR2: SQVTM, ANQGSEA. The V end lost 4 bases, the J end lost 0 bases, and 6 bases lay between the germline ends. CDR3 length equals 13 residues. DNA of the CDR3: TGCAGCGTTGGGGGTACGAACACCGGGGAGCTGTTTTTT. It is translated as CSVGGTNTGELFF.

This clonotype was detected only a few times. The J gene is TRBJ2-7, the V gene TRBV24-1, with 7 positions matching TRBD1. Germline V lookup: CDR1 KGHDR, CDR2 SFDVKD. The CDR3 spans 15 residues. V shed 9 bases and J 3 bases; nucleotides not matched to a gene: 13. The CDR3 bases are TGTGCCACCCGAGCCGAGACAGGGAATTTCTACGAGCAGTACTTC. Amino acids: CATRAETGNFYEQYF.

This clonotype was counted between two and nine times. The chain is built from TRBV7-9 and TRBJ1-6; 7 bases map to TRBD1. Germline values: CDR1 SEHNR, CDR2 FQNEAQ (reference sequence). This CDR3 is built from 15 residues. V dropped 5 bases and J dropped 11; count of bases not matched to a gene: 12. This CDR3 reads CASSPTTGAGAPLHF. For the CDR3, the DNA is TGTGCCAGCAGCCCGACAACAGGGGCCGGGGCACCCCTCCACTTT.

This clonotype showed up just a few times. The rearrangement joins TRBV19 to TRBJ1-1, with TRBD1 as a possible D gene (5 bases). The CDR3 is 13 amino acids. The V and J ends lost 6 bases and 3 bases respectively, with 11 bases between them. Germline CDR1 is LNHDA and CDR2 is SQIVND (reference sequence). For the CDR3, the DNA is TGTGCCAGTAGGTGGGGGGGTGACACTGAAGCTTTCTTT. It is translated as CASRWGGDTEAFF.